The 17 T cell receptor beta chains listed next were all sequenced from one sample in a study of shared clonotypes between healthy human individuals. The method was immunoSEQ multiplex PCR; TCRdb's version includes in-frame clones alone and lacks a portion of them. The top ten hold more than 0.3% of the sample, which has 600,000 or so clones, roughly 98% seen once. CD8 cells classed as naive were CD45RO-negative and positively selected for CCR7, excluding terminally differentiated effector memory CD45RA+ cells. The sample was naive CD8+ T cells sorted from blood. Every receptor here comes from a man aged 25-45 years in good health.

This chain uses TRBV29-1 with TRBJ2-5; D gene unclear. The V end was cut by 5 bases, the J end by 5 bases, with 21 bases between. From germline, CDR1 is SQVTM and CDR2 ANQGSEA. The CDR3 has 15 residues. The DNA of the CDR3 is TGCAGCGTTATTATGGCCTTGGATCAGTCGGAGACCCAGTACTTC. Encoded protein: CSVIMALDQSETQYF.

This clone was observed a single time. V is TRBV20-1 and J is TRBJ2-5, with D possibly TRBD2 on 5 matching bases. The CDR3 is 11 residues long. V lost 0 bases and J 14 bases, leaving 13 bases between the germline ends. Germline-derived CDR1 and CDR2 are DFQATT and SNEGSKA (reference sequence). Here the CDR3 reads CSAREDSPYYF. The DNA for the CDR3 is TGCAGTGCTAGAGAGGACTCCCCCTACTACTTC.

This clone appeared a single time. The chain has TRBV5-1 and TRBJ2-7, with D perhaps TRBD2 (6 bases). The germline V gene has CDR1 SGHRS and CDR2 YFSETQ. CDR3 length equals 16 residues. V shed 3 bases and J shed 2 bases, with 18 bases lying between them. CDR3 amino acids: CASSSPSGGRTYEQYF. CDR3 in DNA: TGCGCCAGCAGCTCCCCCTCAGGAGGGAGAACCTACGAGCAGTACTTC.

The chain recombines TRBV2 with TRBJ2-4; 10 nucleotides match TRBD1. The CDR3 has 17 residues. With V trimmed by 0 bases and J by 5 bases, 7 bases remained unmatched. Germline V lookup: CDR1 SNHLY, CDR2 FYNNEI. The CDR3 here is CASSEALGTGVQNIQYF. DNA for the CDR3: TGTGCCAGCAGTGAAGCGCTAGGGACAGGGGTGCAAAACATTCAGTACTTC.

Comment on this clone: Other nucleotide sequences in the sample specify the same CDR3. This chain uses TRBV5-6 with TRBJ2-1; D is uncertain. Germline lookup yields CDR1 SGHDT and CDR2 YYEEEE. The V and J ends lost 0 bases and 4 bases respectively, with 5 bases between them. The CDR3 runs 13 residues. CDR3 coding DNA: TGTGCCAGCAGCTTGGGCCTTTACAATGAGCAGTTCTTC. Protein sequence: CASSLGLYNEQFF.

This sequence joins TRBV7-6 and TRBJ2-7, with 7 bases identical to TRBD1. The CDR3 runs to 13 residues. The germline V gene encodes CDR1 SGHVS and CDR2 FNYEAQ. After removal of 4 bases from V and 5 bases from J, the junction contained 5 bases not matched to a gene. Here the CDR3 DNA reads TGTGCCAGCAGCTGGACAGGCGGAGACGAGCAGTACTTC. It yields the protein CASSWTGGDEQYF.

The chain recombines TRBV14 with TRBJ2-2; D may match TRBD1 or TRBD2 (6 bases each). Germline V CDR1 and CDR2: SGHDN, FVKESK. Trimming took off 1 base at V and 5 bases at J, with 14 bases between the two ends. This CDR3 spans 16 amino acids. The CDR3 DNA is TGTGCCAGCAGCCAAGTTGGGGGGCCGGGAACCGGGGAGCTGTTTTTT. Protein: CASSQVGGPGTGELFF.

The V call is TRBV29-1, the J call TRBJ2-1, with 9 bases matching TRBD1. Germline CDR1 SQVTM, CDR2 ANQGSEA. The CDR3 has 14 amino acids. The J segment lost 8 bases and the V segment lost 0 bases, leaving 5 bases of the junction unmatched. The CDR3 reads CSVEDPGQGYEQFF. The CDR3 DNA is TGCAGCGTTGAAGACCCGGGACAGGGCTATGAGCAGTTCTTC.

V gene TRBV6-1 combines with J gene TRBJ2-7, with TRBD2 as a possible D gene (6 bases). The CDR3 is 16 amino acids. The germline gives CDR1 MNHNS, CDR2 SASEGT. V was cut by 4 bases and J by 1 base, with 17 bases left in between. The CDR3 region is CASSVAGRFLSYEQYF. The CDR3 DNA follows: TGTGCCAGCAGTGTGGCGGGGAGGTTTCTTTCCTACGAGCAGTACTTC.

J is TRBJ2-7 and V is TRBV4-1; TRBD2 matches at 10 bases. The V segment lost 4 bases and the J segment 10 bases; nucleotides outside the gene matches: 7. There are 13 residues in the CDR3. The germline V gene encodes CDR1 MGHRA and CDR2 YSYEKL. CDR3 nucleotides: TGCGCCAGCAGCCCCGGGCTAGCGGGAGAACAGTACTTC. As protein: CASSPGLAGEQYF.

This sequence joins TRBV7-2 and TRBJ2-2, with TRBD2 identical over 7 bases. V trimming: 5 bases; J trimming: 5 bases; junction bases outside the gene matches: 20. CDR1 is SGHTA, CDR2 FQGNSA, per germline. This CDR3 has 19 amino acids. CDR3 sequence reads: CASSHRPGLAEIKTGELFF. DNA for the CDR3: TGTGCCAGCAGCCATAGGCCCGGGCTAGCGGAAATAAAAACCGGGGAGCTGTTTTTT.

The rearrangement uses TRBV7-3 and TRBJ2-7; 7 nucleotides match TRBD1. This CDR3 is built from 14 residues. The V gene end was trimmed by 5 bases and the J gene end by 3 bases; junction bases not matched to a gene: 7. Germline assignment: CDR1 SGHTA and CDR2 FQGTGA. CDR3 nucleotides: TGTGCCAGCAGCCCGACAGGGTTAGTCTACGAGCAGTACTTC. This gives the protein CASSPTGLVYEQYF.

About this clone: Different DNA sequences within this sample yield the same CDR3. The chain uses TRBV29-1 and TRBJ2-1, with TRBD2 matching over 11 bases. Germline V gene data show CDR1 as SQVTM and CDR2 as ANQGSEA. The length of the CDR3 is 16 residues. With V trimmed by 4 bases and J by 0 bases, 5 bases remained unmatched. CDR3 region: CSVVGTSGSSYNEQFF. The CDR3 DNA sequence: TGCAGCGTTGTCGGGACTAGCGGTAGCTCCTACAATGAGCAGTTCTTC.

The V gene is TRBV6-5, the J gene TRBJ2-7; 8 bases are shared with TRBD1. CDR1 and CDR2 from the germline V gene are MNHEY and SVGAGI. V lost 3 bases and J lost 6; bases outside the gene matches: 10. The CDR3 extends over 15 amino acids. The CDR3 loop is CASSYYRTGQSEQYF. CDR3 coding DNA: TGTGCCAGCAGTTATTATCGGACAGGGCAGTCCGAGCAGTACTTC.

As concerns this clone: This sample also contains other DNA sequences that code for the same CDR3. V usage is TRBV29-1 and J usage is TRBJ2-5; the D gene is possibly TRBD2 (6 bases). Germline V gene sequence: CDR1 SQVTM, CDR2 ANQGSEA. This CDR3 is built from 12 residues. Trimming left V 4 bases short and J 5 bases short, with 11 bases between. CDR3 amino acids: CSVAGTGETQYF. The CDR3 bases are TGCAGCGTTGCTGGGACTGGTGAGACCCAGTACTTC.

V usage is TRBV7-9 and J usage is TRBJ1-4; D not resolved. The CDR3 has 12 amino acids. Germline V gene sequence: CDR1 SEHNR, CDR2 FQNEAQ (reference sequence). Between the trimmed V and J ends, which lost 0 bases and 15 bases, there was a span of 11 bases. In DNA form, the CDR3 reads TGTGCCAGCAGCTTAGCGAATGGAAGGATGTTTTTT. Encoded protein: CASSLANGRMFF.

Note on this clone: Other DNA sequences in this sample translate to the same CDR3. The chain is built from TRBV5-1 and TRBJ2-7; D uncertain. Deletions cut 0 bases from V and 2 bases from J, with 9 bases between. Germline CDR1 reads SGHRS; CDR2 reads YFSETQ. CDR3 length: 14 amino acids. The CDR3 spells CASSLEGRAYEQYF. CDR3 in DNA: TGCGCCAGCAGCTTGGAGGGCAGAGCCTACGAGCAGTACTTC.